This TCR beta chain appears in the sequencing data of a study of cytomegalovirus exposure and HLA in healthy donors. PCR was performed using 60 Vbeta and 13 Jbeta primers. TCRdb's copy holds only in-frame clones and misses some; the assay was immunoSEQ multiplex PCR. The table lists 150,000 or so clones, roughly 70% of them singletons. The sequence derives from a young man in good health and CMV-seronegative. Sequencing used PBMCs.

The CDR3 loop is CASGLAGGYNEQFF. Here the CDR3 DNA reads TGTGCCAGTGGGCTAGCGGGGGGTTACAATGAGCAGTTCTTC. The V and J genes are TRBV19 and TRBJ2-1; 11 nucleotides agree with TRBD2. The CDR3 covers 14 residues. Germline CDR1 reads LNHDA; CDR2 reads SQIVND (reference sequence). V shed 8 bases and J 4 bases; nucleotides not matched to a gene: 4.